One T cell receptor (beta chain) is described in this entry. Clones were sequenced by immunoSEQ multiplex PCR, and TCRdb holds only the in-frame ones, with some missing. The profile shows some 140,000 clones, more than 60% of them singletons. These data originate in a study of blood T cell repertoires in COVID-19. Germline assignment: CDR1 SGHKS and CDR2 YYEKEE (reference sequence). V shed 6 bases and J 3 bases; nucleotides not matched to a gene: 5. This CDR3 spans 13 amino acids. The sequence was obtained from an elderly man with acute or convalescent COVID-19. The genes are TRBV5-5 and TRBJ1-2; 7 bases are shared with TRBD1. Source material: peripheral blood. CDR3 residues: CASTHQGDYGYTF. CDR3 sequence (DNA): TGTGCCAGCACCCATCAGGGGGACTATGGCTACACCTTC.